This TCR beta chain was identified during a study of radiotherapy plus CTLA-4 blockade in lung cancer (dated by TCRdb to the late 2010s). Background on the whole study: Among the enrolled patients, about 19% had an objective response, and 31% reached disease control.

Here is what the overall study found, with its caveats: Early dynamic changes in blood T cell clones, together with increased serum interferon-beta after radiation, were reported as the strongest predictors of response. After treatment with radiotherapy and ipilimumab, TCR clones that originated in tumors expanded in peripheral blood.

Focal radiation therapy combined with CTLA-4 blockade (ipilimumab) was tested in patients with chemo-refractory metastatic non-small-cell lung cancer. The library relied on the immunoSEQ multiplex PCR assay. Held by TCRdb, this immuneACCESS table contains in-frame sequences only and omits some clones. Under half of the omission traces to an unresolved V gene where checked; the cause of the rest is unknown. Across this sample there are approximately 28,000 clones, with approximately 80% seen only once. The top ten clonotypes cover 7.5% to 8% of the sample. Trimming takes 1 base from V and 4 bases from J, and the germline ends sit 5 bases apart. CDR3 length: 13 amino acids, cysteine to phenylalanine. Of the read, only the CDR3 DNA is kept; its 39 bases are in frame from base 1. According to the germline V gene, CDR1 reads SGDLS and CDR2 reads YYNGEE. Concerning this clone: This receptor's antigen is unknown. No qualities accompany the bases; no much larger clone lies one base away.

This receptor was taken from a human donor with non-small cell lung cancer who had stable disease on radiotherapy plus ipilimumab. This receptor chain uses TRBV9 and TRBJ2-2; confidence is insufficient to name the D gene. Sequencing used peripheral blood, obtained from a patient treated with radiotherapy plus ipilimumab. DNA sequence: TGTGCCAGCAGCGTAAGGGTCACCGGGGAGCTGTTTTTT. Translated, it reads CASSVRVTGELFF.